This TCR beta chain comes out of a study of blood T cells in healthy people across ages. This clonotype was detected only a few times. The germline V and J ends were trimmed by 5 bases and 9 bases, with 11 bases remaining between them. This CDR3 comprises 12 residues. Germline V CDR1 and CDR2: LGHDT, YNNKEL (reference sequence). Primed by a sample-barcoded 5' primer and a J-beta primer mix, a second PCR proceeded for about 6 to 11 cycles. Each cDNA was tagged by a template-switch adaptor containing 12 random nucleotides. TCRdb reprocessed the 5' RACE reads via MiXCR and lists one record per CDR3 protein. The sample lists more than 650,000 distinct CDR3 sequences, approximately 21% occurring once.

The chain joins TRBV3-1 to TRBJ2-1; no clear D gene. The clonotype comes from a man between 65 and 79 years old in good health. Sequencing was performed on blood. In DNA, the CDR3 is TGTGCCAGCAGCTTCTACGGCGGTGAGCAGTTCTTC. Translation: CASSFYGGEQFF.